Given below is one T cell receptor beta chain in context. The antigen remains unidentified. The data stem from a study of T cells expressing NK-cell markers. Study in general: Underlying the TCR beta repertoires were sorted CD3+CD56+NKG2C+, CD3+CD56+NKG2C- and CD3+CD56-NKG2C+ T cells.

From the 5' RACE reads, TCRdb lists one entry per CDR3 protein and no DNA. This table holds a few hundred thousand distinct CDR3 sequences. Findings of the study overall: Among a few donors, these clonotypes also ranked first in the CD3+CD56-NKG2C+ fraction. In roughly six donors, dominant CD3+CD56+NKG2C+ clonotypes ranked among the top 10 CD8+ clonotypes.

Germline CDR1 reads SEHNR; CDR2 reads FQNEAQ (reference sequence). The CDR3 extends over 14 amino acids. Sequencing was carried out using blood T cells: a sorted CD56 or NKG2C T cell subset, CD4+ or CD8+ T cells, or bulk PBMC T cells (not recorded which). The TCR was taken from a man aged 18-75 years in good health. The chain is built from TRBV7-9 and TRBJ2-3; as DNA is missing, the TRBD2 call by TCRdb cannot be tested. CDR3 region: CASRSGGAKDTQYF.